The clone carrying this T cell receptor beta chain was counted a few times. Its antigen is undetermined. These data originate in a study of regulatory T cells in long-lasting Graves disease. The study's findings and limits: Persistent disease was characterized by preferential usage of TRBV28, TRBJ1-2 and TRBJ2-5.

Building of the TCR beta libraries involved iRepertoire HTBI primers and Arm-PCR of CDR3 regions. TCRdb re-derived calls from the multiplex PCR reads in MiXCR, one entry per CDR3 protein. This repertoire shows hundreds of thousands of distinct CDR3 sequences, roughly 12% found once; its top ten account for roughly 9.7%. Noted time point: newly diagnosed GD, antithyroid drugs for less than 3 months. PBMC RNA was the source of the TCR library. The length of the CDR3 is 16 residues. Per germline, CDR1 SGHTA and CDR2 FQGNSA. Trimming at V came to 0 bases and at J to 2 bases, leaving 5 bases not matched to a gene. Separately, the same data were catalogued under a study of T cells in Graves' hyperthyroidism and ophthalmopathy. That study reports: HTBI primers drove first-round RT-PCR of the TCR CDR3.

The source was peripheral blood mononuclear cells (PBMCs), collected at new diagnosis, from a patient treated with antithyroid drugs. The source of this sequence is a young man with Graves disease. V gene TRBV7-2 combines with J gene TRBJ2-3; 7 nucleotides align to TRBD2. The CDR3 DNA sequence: TGTGCCAGCAGCTTAGCCGCTAGCGGACACACAGATACGCAGTATTTT. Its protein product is CASSLAASGHTDTQYF.